This entry is about one T cell receptor beta chain. The authors built TCR beta libraries using iRepertoire HTBI primers and Arm-PCR of CDR3 regions. From the multiplex PCR reads, TCRdb called clonotypes with MiXCR, one entry per CDR3 protein. Of a few hundred thousand distinct CDR3 sequences detected, 20% to 25% appear once; the ten largest clones hold approximately 60%. This sample is drawn from a study of regulatory T cells in long-lasting Graves disease. Study information: Persistent Graves' disease required over 5 years of antithyroid drugs and positive TSH receptor antibodies.

Documented time point: persistent/refractory GD, antithyroid drugs over 5 years with positive TRAb. There was RNA extracted from PBMCs, and the TCR library was made from it. The receptor was derived from a female donor with Graves disease. This specimen was peripheral blood mononuclear cells (PBMCs), taken when the disease was refractory, from a patient treated with antithyroid drugs.

The CDR3 coding sequence is TGTGCCAGCAGTTGGGGACAGGGTGGAAATTCACCCCTCCACTTT. Its translation: CASSWGQGGNSPLHF. The genes are TRBV12-3 or TRBV12-4 and TRBJ1-6; 9 bases line up with TRBD1. V dropped 4 bases and J dropped 7; count of bases not matched to a gene: 5. The CDR3 loop spans 15 amino acids.